There are many counts of the clone carrying this T cell receptor (beta chain). Noted time point: patch test 1, 2 weeks after DPC sensitization. Indicated treatment: therapeutic diphenylcyclopropenone sensitization with weekly scalp DPC. Extraction of total RNA was performed on unfractionated whole blood. The drawing of blood occurred before each patch test was applied. The study drew its donors from alopecia patients who were 18 to 70 years old and suitable for DPC. This entry comes from a study of human T cells and chemical hapten exposure. Turning to the study itself: TCR yields differed between samples (mainly from small differences in pooled library volume).

TCRdb re-called the RACE reads with MiXCR, one entry per CDR3 protein. Of approximately 41,000 distinct CDR3 sequences detected, over 3.5% appear once; the ten largest clones hold around 26%. Germline CDR1 and CDR2: SQVTM and ANQGSEA. V shed 4 bases and J 5 bases; nucleotides not matched to a gene: 0. The CDR3 extends over 13 amino acids. V usage is TRBV29-1 and J usage is TRBJ1-6; TRBD1 matches 9 bases. Sequencing used whole blood, obtained in connection with sensitization to the hapten diphenylcyclopropenone (DPC). This TCR derives from a man aged 50 or older with alopecia areata. Some clones in this sample may be carry-over from other donors' samples. CDR3 loop: CSVGDRDNSPLHF. DNA of the CDR3: TGCAGCGTTGGGGACAGGGATAATTCACCCCTCCACTTT. Complete variable domain (other parts from reference TRBV29-1 and TRBJ1-6): SAVISQKPSRDICQRGTSLTIQCQVDSQVTMMFWYRQQPGQSLTLIATANQGSEATYESGFVIDKFPISRPNLTFSTLTVSNMSPEDSSIYLCSVGDRDNSPLHFGNGTRLTVT.